These 24 T cell receptor beta chains were sequenced from one sample in a study of blood T cell repertoires in COVID-19. The protocol was immunoSEQ multiplex PCR, while the TCRdb copy is restricted to in-frame clones and leaves out a portion. Of roughly 300,000 clones in the sample, 88% were seen once. Input material: peripheral blood. The receptors come from a man aged 18 to 35 with active or convalescent COVID-19.

The rearrangement joins TRBV9 to TRBJ1-3; possibly TRBD1 for D (5 bases). Germline loops: CDR1 SGDLS, CDR2 YYNGEE. With 5 bases removed from V and 10 bases from J, the gap between germline ends came to 16 bases. This CDR3 has 13 amino acids. Here the CDR3 DNA reads TGTGCCAGCAGTCGGGACGGGGGTCCAACCATATATTTT. Translation: CASSRDGGPTIYF.

This clone was picked up one time. The chain recombines TRBV5-1 with TRBJ2-7; D is possibly TRBD1 (5 bases). Deletions cut 4 bases from V and 0 bases from J, with 11 bases between. This CDR3 comprises 14 residues. Germline-derived CDR1 and CDR2 are SGHRS and YFSETQ. CDR3 in DNA: TGCGCCAGCAGCACCTACAGGAGCTCCTACGAGCAGTACTTC. It is translated as CASSTYRSSYEQYF.

This clone was seen just once. The J gene is TRBJ2-3, the V gene TRBV3-1 (or the pseudogene TRBV3-2), with 11 bases matching TRBD2. The CDR3 runs 16 residues. Per germline, CDR1 LGHDT and CDR2 YNNKEL (reference sequence). Germline trimming cut 6 bases from V and 1 base from J; bases unmatched to any gene: 6. This CDR3 reads CASSISGGAGTDTQYF. The CDR3 bases are TGTGCCAGCAGTATTAGCGGGGGGGCGGGCACAGATACGCAGTATTTT.

The rearrangement uses TRBV27 and TRBJ1-2, with 12 bases matching TRBD1. Unmatched junction bases numbered 5, after V lost 5 bases and J lost 4 bases. The CDR3 length is 15 residues. Germline values: CDR1 MNHEY, CDR2 SMNVEV (reference sequence). CDR3 sequence: CASSPGTGGTYGYTF. CDR3 DNA sequence: TGTGCCAGCAGTCCCGGGACAGGGGGCACCTATGGCTACACCTTC.

CDR3 DNA sequence: TGTGCCAGCAGGATCGGACAGGCAACCCTTAATTCACCCCTCCACTTT. Amino acid sequence: CASRIGQATLNSPLHF. The chain uses TRBV27 and TRBJ1-6; 7 bases align to TRBD1. V shed 6 bases and J 6 bases; nucleotides not matched to a gene: 11. Germline CDR1 is MNHEY and CDR2 is SMNVEV (reference sequence). The CDR3 length is 16 residues.

V usage is TRBV4-1 and J usage is TRBJ1-3; D uncertain. This CDR3 spans 12 amino acids. CDR1 is MGHRA, CDR2 YSYEKL, per germline. Trimming pared 6 bases from V and 4 bases from J, leaving 7 bases between. The CDR3 here is CASSRSGNTIYF. CDR3 sequence (DNA): TGCGCCAGCAGTCGAAGCGGAAACACCATATATTTT.

The CDR3 here is CATSRSPPAGGRTGELFF. As DNA, the CDR3 is TGTGCCACCAGCAGAAGTCCTCCAGCGGGGGGTCGCACCGGGGAGCTGTTTTTT. This chain uses TRBV15 with TRBJ2-2; 9 bases align to TRBD2. The germline V gene encodes CDR1 LNHNV and CDR2 YYDKDF (reference sequence). There are 18 residues in the CDR3. The trim removed 2 bases at V and 4 bases at J, leaving 11 bases unmatched.

The chain combines TRBV29-1 with TRBJ1-4, with a weak D call TRBD1 (5 bases). The CDR3 contains 10 residues. The V gene lost 0 bases and the J gene lost 12 bases, with 5 bases spanning the gap. CDR1 and CDR2 (germline): SQVTM, ANQGSEA. For the CDR3, the DNA is TGCAGCGTTGAAGAAGGGGAACTGTTTTTT. Protein product: CSVEEGELFF.

The CDR3 DNA reads TGTGCCAGCTCACCACAACTAGCGGCGAACACCGGGGAGCTGTTTTTT. Protein product: CASSPQLAANTGELFF. The chain links TRBV18 to TRBJ2-2; 8 positions match TRBD2. This CDR3 has 16 amino acids. J was trimmed by 0 bases and V by 1 base; bases with no gene match: 1. Germline-derived CDR1 and CDR2 are KGHSH and LQKENI.

This chain links TRBV18 with TRBJ2-7; 7 bases are a match to TRBD1. This CDR3 contains 15 residues. V shed 0 bases, J shed 3 bases, and the junction held 5 bases outside the gene matches. Germline V gives CDR1 KGHSH, CDR2 LQKENI. CDR3 region: CASSPPGQRDYEQYF. CDR3 sequence (DNA): TGTGCCAGCTCACCACCGGGACAGAGGGACTACGAGCAGTACTTC.

The chain carries TRBV5-6 and TRBJ1-5; TRBD1 matches at 8 bases. The trim removed 6 bases at V and 4 bases at J, leaving 6 bases unmatched. The germline V gene encodes CDR1 SGHDT and CDR2 YYEEEE. This CDR3 is built from 14 residues. The DNA for the CDR3 is TGTGCCAGCACTCAGGGGGCGCTTAATCAGCCCCAGCATTTT. It translates to CASTQGALNQPQHF.

This clone has more than one count but fewer than ten. The gene calls are TRBV9 and TRBJ1-2, with D possibly matching TRBD1 (6 bases). The CDR3 consists of 15 residues. With 4 bases removed from V and 4 bases from J, the gap between germline ends came to 17 bases. Germline lookup yields CDR1 SGDLS and CDR2 YYNGEE. CDR3 nucleotides: TGTGCCAGCAGCCCGGGGCCGGACAGCTCCTATGGCTACACCTTC. Protein: CASSPGPDSSYGYTF.

The chain couples TRBV5-6 to TRBJ2-7; perhaps TRBD1 as D (6 bases). Germline V gene lookup returns CDR1 SGHDT and CDR2 YYEEEE. The CDR3 loop spans 14 amino acids. The V end was cut by 2 bases, the J end by 6 bases, with 15 bases between. CDR3 DNA: TGTGCCAGCAGCTTAGGAACAGGGTCAGGCGAGCAGTACTTC. Translated: CASSLGTGSGEQYF.

The DNA for the CDR3 is TGTGCCAGCAGCCAAGCGAAGCGGCTGGGGACCCAGTACTTC. As protein: CASSQAKRLGTQYF. V is TRBV3-1 (or the pseudogene TRBV3-2) and J is TRBJ2-5; the D gene is possibly TRBD2 (5 bases). CDR1 is LGHDT and CDR2 is YNNKEL in the germline V gene (reference sequence). The CDR3 sequence is 14 residues long. Trimming stripped 1 base from V and 7 bases from J, with 13 bases between.

This chain links TRBV5-4 with TRBJ2-3, with unresolved D. V was clipped by 6 bases and J by 3 bases, with 23 bases between them. Germline V CDR1 and CDR2: SGHNT, YYREEE (reference sequence). The CDR3 is made up of 17 amino acids. The CDR3 here is CASNTNVASSSTDTQYF. The CDR3 DNA is TGTGCCAGCAACACTAACGTCGCGTCGTCAAGTACAGATACGCAGTATTTT. Looking up the rest from reference TRBV5-4 and TRBJ2-3 gives the full variable domain: ETGVTQSPTHLIKTRGQQVTLRCSSQSGHNTVSWYQQALGQGPQFIFQYYREEENGRGNFPPRFSGLQFPNYSSELNVNALELDDSALYLCASNTNVASSSTDTQYFGPGTRLTVL.

The chain links TRBV10-1 to TRBJ1-1, with D maybe TRBD1 (5 bases). V lost 3 bases and J 4 bases, leaving 12 bases between the germline ends. Germline V gene lookup returns CDR1 WNHNN and CDR2 SYGVQD (reference sequence). The CDR3 loop spans 14 amino acids. The CDR3: CASSDGGASTEAFF. CDR3 DNA: TGCGCCAGCAGTGATGGAGGGGCCAGCACTGAAGCTTTCTTT.

The chain has TRBV21-1 and TRBJ1-6; the D call of TRBD1 is as the table states it, not checked on the DNA. TRBV21-1 is labeled a pseudogene. CDR3 length: 14 residues. The CDR3 sequence: CASSPWGLCSPLHF. The CDR3 bases are TGTGCCAGCAGCCCTTGGGGCTTGTGTTCACCCCTCCACTTT.

The sample holds a few counts of this clone. This chain connects TRBV7-2 to TRBJ1-3, with 12 nucleotides matching TRBD1. This CDR3 comprises 14 residues. The V gene end was trimmed by 4 bases and the J gene end by 7 bases; junction bases not matched to a gene: 2. CDR1 and CDR2 (germline): SGHTA, FQGNSA. CDR3 protein: CASSWGQGANTIYF. As DNA, the CDR3 is TGTGCCAGCAGCTGGGGACAGGGGGCCAACACCATATATTTT.

V is TRBV6-5 and J is TRBJ1-6; 7 nucleotides agree with TRBD1. The CDR3 length is 14 residues. The V segment lost 6 bases and the J segment 10 bases; nucleotides outside the gene matches: 9. In germline, CDR1 is MNHEY, CDR2 SVGAGI. Written as DNA, the CDR3 is TGTGCCAGCAGCCGAGGACAGGTCCGGTCACCCCTCCACTTT. Protein sequence: CASSRGQVRSPLHF.

This rearrangement joins TRBV29-1 to TRBJ1-1; tentative D call: TRBD1 (6 bases). This CDR3 contains 12 residues. CDR1 and CDR2 from the germline V gene are SQVTM and ANQGSEA. The V end lost 5 bases, the J end lost 11 bases, and 18 bases lay between the germline ends. The chain's CDR3 is CSVSQGERDAFF. The CDR3 DNA follows: TGCAGCGTTTCACAGGGCGAGAGGGATGCTTTCTTT.

The chain carries TRBV4-1 and TRBJ1-1, with 9 bases that match TRBD1. The CDR3 length is 14 residues. V shed 3 bases, J shed 1 base, and the junction held 0 bases outside the gene matches. CDR1 MGHRA and CDR2 YSYEKL come from the germline V gene. CDR3 coding DNA: TGCGCCAGCAGCCAGGGACAGGGGAACACTGAAGCTTTCTTT. It specifies CASSQGQGNTEAFF.

The rearrangement links TRBV7-9 to TRBJ2-5, with D perhaps TRBD1 (5 bases). The CDR3 extends over 17 amino acids. V lost 8 bases to trimming and J lost 1 base, with 23 bases between them. CDR1 is SEHNR and CDR2 is FQNEAQ in the germline V gene (reference sequence). The CDR3 spells CASESFGGQKFQETQYF. The CDR3 region has the DNA TGTGCCAGCGAATCCTTCGGCGGACAAAAATTCCAAGAGACCCAGTACTTC.

The chain uses TRBV14 and TRBJ1-6; D ambiguous. V was trimmed by 0 bases and J by 12 bases, leaving 9 bases between them. CDR1 is SGHDN and CDR2 is FVKESK in the germline V gene. The CDR3 consists of 13 residues. The CDR3: CASSQDIALPLHF. The CDR3 nucleotides read TGTGCCAGCAGCCAAGATATCGCGTTACCCCTCCACTTT.

The chain recombines TRBV7-2 with TRBJ2-7, with D unresolved. V lost 5 bases and J lost 1, with 15 bases in between. This CDR3 region has 15 residues. The V gene's germline CDR1 is SGHTA and CDR2 FQGNSA. The CDR3 loop reads CASSRRNSHSYEQYF. The CDR3 nucleotides are TGTGCCAGCAGCCGCAGAAATTCCCATTCCTACGAGCAGTACTTC.